This TCR beta chain was found in a study of shared clonotypes between healthy human individuals. The protocol was immunoSEQ multiplex PCR, while the TCRdb copy is restricted to in-frame clones and leaves out a portion. The table shows 530,000 or so clones, with 75% to 80% occurring only once. Germline CDR1 and CDR2: SGHTA and FQGNSA. The CDR3 covers 14 residues. V was pared by 1 base and J by 10 bases, with 6 bases of the junction left unmatched. There were only Caucasian adults among the donors, and all lived in Nashville, Tennessee. The clonotype originates from a woman aged 40 to 55 in good health. Some clones in this sample may be carry-over from other donors' samples. The specimen was PBMCs. The V and J genes are TRBV7-2 and TRBJ1-2; 10 bases fit TRBD1. CDR3 coding DNA: TGTGCCAGCAGCTTAGTGGGGACAGGGGTTTTCTACACCTTC. It is translated as CASSLVGTGVFYTF.